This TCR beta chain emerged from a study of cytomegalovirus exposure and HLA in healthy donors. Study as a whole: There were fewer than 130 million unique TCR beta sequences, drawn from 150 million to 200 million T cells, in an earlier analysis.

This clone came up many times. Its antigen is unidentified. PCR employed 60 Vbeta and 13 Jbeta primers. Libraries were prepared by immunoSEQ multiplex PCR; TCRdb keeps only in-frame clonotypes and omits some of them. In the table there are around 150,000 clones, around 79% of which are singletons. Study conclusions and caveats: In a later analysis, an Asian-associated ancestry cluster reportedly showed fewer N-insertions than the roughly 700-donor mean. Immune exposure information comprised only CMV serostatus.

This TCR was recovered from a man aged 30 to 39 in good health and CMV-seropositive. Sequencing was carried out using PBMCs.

The CDR3 loop is CASSYSGQMNTEAFF. In DNA, the CDR3 is TGTGCCAGCAGTTACTCGGGGCAGATGAACACTGAAGCTTTCTTT. V usage is TRBV6-6 and J usage is TRBJ1-1; D might be TRBD1 (5 bases). From germline, CDR1 is MNHNY and CDR2 SVGAGI (reference sequence). CDR3 length: 15 amino acids. Trimming left V 0 bases short and J 0 bases short, with 8 bases between.